This T cell receptor (beta chain) was profiled in a study of blood T cell repertoires in COVID-19. Across the whole study: COVID-19 samples collected from the United States, Italy and Spain covered acute and convalescent phases.

Participants spanned ages about 18 to 100 years and resided in some 22 US areas. Cohort 3 recovered donors had two negative PCRs, clearance, or symptom resolution. How the authors handled the data: Reference gene primer amplification gave estimated nucleated cell counts. Sequencing was performed with immunoSEQ multiplex PCR; in TCRdb, only in-frame clones are kept and a portion is missing. D and trimming were read from the DNA, whereas the V and J calls and clone size are those reported in that table. The table includes roughly 290,000 clones, around nine tenths detected once. CDR3 length equals 15 residues. Germline loops: CDR1 LNHDA, CDR2 SQIVND (reference sequence). Trimming cost V 5 bases and J 5 bases; bases outside gene matches: 9.

The sequenced material came from PBMCs or T cells enriched from blood (not recorded which). The receptor's source is a woman in her forties who had recovered from COVID-19. The chain carries TRBV19 and TRBJ1-5, with 7 nucleotides matching TRBD1. CDR3 sequence (DNA): TGTGCCAGTAGTCACCGCCGACAGGGAGATCAGCCCCAGCATTTT. Translated: CASSHRRQGDQPQHF.